One sample yielded the 18 T cell receptor beta chains listed below, sequenced in a study of PD-L1 blockade in urothelial cancer. Regarding time point: pretreatment peripheral blood. Libraries were prepared by immunoSEQ multiplex PCR; TCRdb keeps only in-frame clonotypes and omits some of them. The repertoire holds about 72,000 clones, with 75% to 90% as singletons. Sample: PBMCs, taken around atezolizumab (anti-PD-L1) treatment. The receptors shown here come from a man in his 60s with urothelial cancer.

The chain carries TRBV7-9 and TRBJ2-7; D is undetermined. Germline V lookup: CDR1 SEHNR, CDR2 FQNEAQ (reference sequence). The ends were cut back, 1 base at V and 0 bases at J, with 10 bases in the middle. The CDR3 is 15 residues long. The CDR3 sequence is CASSLGSGSSYEQYF. The CDR3 coding sequence is TGTGCCAGCAGCTTAGGGTCTGGCAGCTCCTACGAGCAGTACTTC.

The rearrangement uses TRBV9 and TRBJ1-2, with no clear D. Trimming took off 4 bases at V and 4 bases at J, with 17 bases between the two ends. CDR3 size: 15 residues. From germline, CDR1 is SGDLS and CDR2 YYNGEE. The CDR3 coding sequence is TGTGCCAGCAGCTCCCTTCCGGACTGGACCTATGGCTACACCTTC. Translated, it gives CASSSLPDWTYGYTF.

This clone turned up a few times. The chain is built from TRBV7-3 and TRBJ2-5, with 9 bases matching TRBD2. The CDR3 covers 15 residues. V gave up 2 bases and J gave up 1 base; unmatched junction bases: 2. Germline V gene sequence: CDR1 SGHTA, CDR2 FQGTGA. CDR3 residues: CASSLLAGIQETQYF. The CDR3 region has the DNA TGTGCCAGCAGCTTACTAGCGGGGATCCAAGAGACCCAGTACTTC. Together with reference TRBV7-3 and TRBJ2-5, the CDR3 gives the full variable domain: GAGVSQTPSNKVTEKGKYVELRCDPISGHTALYWYRQSLGQGPEFLIYFQGTGAADDSGLPNDRFFAVRPEGSVSTLKIQRTERGDSAVYLCASSLLAGIQETQYFGPGTRLLVL.

This chain connects TRBV7-3 to TRBJ1-6, with D possibly being TRBD1 (6 bases). The CDR3 has 17 residues. V lost 5 bases, J lost 11 bases, and 25 bases lay in between. Germline assignment: CDR1 SGHTA and CDR2 FQGTGA. The CDR3 is CASSPRLGQPGPPPLHF. CDR3 nucleotide sequence: TGTGCCAGCAGCCCACGCCTTGGACAGCCAGGCCCTCCACCCCTCCACTTT.

This clone was picked up one time. The chain couples TRBV6-5 to TRBJ2-3, with 9 bases matching TRBD1. The CDR3 is 15 residues long. Trimming removed 2 bases from V and 3 bases from J; junction bases left unmatched: 3. The germline gives CDR1 MNHEY, CDR2 SVGAGI. CDR3 region: CASSYRQGVTDTQYF. Here the CDR3 DNA reads TGTGCCAGCAGTTACCGACAGGGGGTTACAGATACGCAGTATTTT.

The rearrangement links TRBV7-2 to TRBJ1-6; D remains ambiguous. V was cut by 1 base and J by 5 bases, with 9 bases left in between. CDR3 size: 15 residues. CDR1 and CDR2 from the germline V gene are SGHTA and FQGNSA. The CDR3 DNA reads as TGTGCCAGCAGCTTAGTACAAACTAATAATTCACCCCTCCACTTT. Its protein product is CASSLVQTNNSPLHF.

The chain is built from TRBV6-5 and TRBJ1-2, with 7 bases identical to TRBD1. Germline V gene sequence: CDR1 MNHEY, CDR2 SVGAGI. V lost 3 bases to trimming and J lost 1 base; unmatched junction nucleotides: 5. This CDR3 spans 15 amino acids. The CDR3 nucleotides read TGTGCCAGCAGTTATTCAGGGACAGTTAACTATGGCTACACCTTC. It yields the protein CASSYSGTVNYGYTF.

The rearrangement uses TRBV4-1 and TRBJ1-1; TRBD1 is a possible D gene (5 bases). The CDR3 loop spans 19 amino acids. V lost 0 bases, J lost 3 bases, and 23 bases lay in between. Germline V gene sequence: CDR1 MGHRA, CDR2 YSYEKL. CDR3 residues: CASSQDPSRQGSFDTEAFF. Here the CDR3 DNA reads TGCGCCAGCAGCCAAGATCCATCAAGGCAGGGAAGTTTTGACACTGAAGCTTTCTTT.

V gene TRBV29-1 combines with J gene TRBJ1-2, with unresolved D. Trimming stripped 6 bases from V and 3 bases from J, with 17 bases between. In germline, CDR1 is SQVTM, CDR2 ANQGSEA. The CDR3 sequence is 14 residues long. CDR3 sequence: CSVEAPGFDYGYTF. DNA for the CDR3: TGCAGCGTCGAGGCCCCGGGTTTCGACTATGGCTACACCTTC.

V and J are TRBV19 and TRBJ2-3; TRBD2 aligns across 7 bases. The CDR3 has 19 amino acids. Germline CDR1 and CDR2: LNHDA and SQIVND (reference sequence). The V and J ends lost 4 bases and 5 bases, in that order; junction bases with no gene match: 21. The CDR3 DNA reads TGTGCCAGTAGTAGTACCCCCGGCGTAGGTAGCGGGTGGAGAGATACGCAGTATTTT. It specifies CASSSTPGVGSGWRDTQYF.

CDR3 coding DNA: TGTGCCAGCAGTAAGTCAGGGTACAATGAGCAGTTCTTC. It encodes CASSKSGYNEQFF. The rearrangement links TRBV6-5 to TRBJ2-1; a possible D gene is TRBD1 (5 bases). The CDR3 extends over 13 amino acids. Germline CDR1 MNHEY, CDR2 SVGAGI. Trimming cost V 5 bases and J 4 bases, with 9 bases left between them.

This clone has just one count. The chain combines TRBV5-6 with TRBJ1-1; D is uncertain. The CDR3 length is 14 residues. V was clipped by 0 bases and J by 0 bases, with 6 bases between them. Germline V CDR1 and CDR2: SGHDT, YYEEEE. CDR3 protein: CASSLGALNTEAFF. CDR3 sequence (DNA): TGTGCCAGCAGCTTGGGAGCTTTGAACACTGAAGCTTTCTTT.

The rearrangement links TRBV4-1 to TRBJ2-1, with 13 bases identical to TRBD2. With 3 bases clipped from V and 5 bases from J, the junction kept 10 bases outside the gene matches. Germline V gene lookup returns CDR1 MGHRA and CDR2 YSYEKL. The CDR3 spans 18 residues. CDR3 sequence reads: CASSHLHRLAGGNNEQFF. The CDR3 DNA reads as TGCGCCAGCAGCCACCTACACCGACTAGCGGGGGGAAACAATGAGCAGTTCTTC.

The chain couples TRBV6-6 to TRBJ1-5, with 9 bases fitting TRBD1. The CDR3 covers 15 residues. CDR1 MNHNY and CDR2 SVGAGI come from the germline V gene (reference sequence). V lost 5 bases to trimming and J lost 5 bases; unmatched junction nucleotides: 7. The CDR3 sequence: CASSTGQGMDQPQHF. Here the CDR3 DNA reads TGTGCCAGCAGTACGGGACAGGGTATGGATCAGCCCCAGCATTTT.

This clone was seen only once. J is TRBJ2-2 and V is TRBV27, with a tentative D call TRBD2 (7 bases). This CDR3 is built from 14 residues. V lost 7 bases and J lost 7, with 16 bases in between. Germline values: CDR1 MNHEY, CDR2 SMNVEV (reference sequence). The CDR3 DNA reads TGTGCCAGCAATCGGGGGGCAGGAGGCGGGGAGCTGTTTTTT. Translation: CASNRGAGGGELFF.

This rearrangement joins TRBV2 to TRBJ2-2; 8 bases are a match to TRBD1. This CDR3 is 15 amino acids long. Germline CDR1 is SNHLY and CDR2 is FYNNEI. The V and J ends lost 6 bases and 3 bases, in that order; junction bases with no gene match: 6. The CDR3 region has the DNA TGTGCCAGCAGAGGGAGCAGGGGGCACACCGGGGAGCTGTTTTTT. Protein: CASRGSRGHTGELFF. Variable domain in full (rest from reference TRBV2 and TRBJ2-2): EPEVTQTPSHQVTQMGQEVILRCVPISNHLYFYWYRQILGQKVEFLVSFYNNEISEKSEIFDDQFSVERPDGSNFTLKIRSTKLEDSAMYFCASRGSRGHTGELFFGEGSRLTVL.

The chain uses TRBV6-5 and TRBJ2-7; 8 bases fit TRBD1. The germline V gene has CDR1 MNHEY and CDR2 SVGAGI. The CDR3 extends over 15 amino acids. V lost 5 bases, J lost 3 bases, and 9 bases stayed unmatched. CDR3 nucleotide sequence: TGTGCCAGCAGTCGACGACAGGGGCGTTACTACGAGCAGTACTTC. This sequence encodes CASSRRQGRYYEQYF.

This chain connects TRBV29-1 to TRBJ2-1; 8 bases map to TRBD1. The CDR3 consists of 8 residues. Per germline, CDR1 SQVTM and CDR2 ANQGSEA. The V gene end was trimmed by 6 bases and the J gene end by 14 bases; junction bases not matched to a gene: 0. CDR3: CSVQGEFF. The CDR3 DNA follows: TGCAGCGTACAGGGGGAGTTCTTC.